These 18 T cell receptor beta chains originate from one sample sequenced in a study of CD8 T cells in ankylosing spondylitis. TCRdb ran MiXCR on the 5' RACE reads and lists one entry per CDR3 protein. This repertoire shows under 200,000 distinct CDR3 sequences, 9.5% to 13% found once; its top ten account for 25% to 30%. The sequencing sample was made of blood, either unsorted or a sorted T cell fraction (not recorded which). The receptors were sampled from a male donor with ankylosing spondylitis or in good health (not recorded which).

This clonotype has a count of ten or more. The rearrangement uses TRBV2 and TRBJ2-7; D may be TRBD2 (5 bases). V dropped 4 bases and J dropped 6 bases, with 7 bases sitting between them. Germline CDR1 reads SNHLY; CDR2 reads FYNNEI. There are 11 residues in the CDR3. This chain's CDR3 is CASSGGFEQYF. The CDR3 DNA is TGTGCCAGCAGTGGAGGGTTCGAGCAGTACTTC.

This clonotype was seen many times. This rearrangement joins TRBV5-1 to TRBJ1-4, with TRBD1 matching over 7 bases. In germline, CDR1 is SGHRS, CDR2 YFSETQ. This CDR3 is 14 amino acids long. Trimming took 4 bases from V and 4 from J; bases not matched to a gene: 4. The CDR3 sequence: CASSPTGYNEKLFF. The CDR3 DNA sequence: TGCGCCAGCAGCCCGACAGGGTATAATGAAAAACTGTTTTTT.

This clonotype came up many times. This chain connects TRBV28 to TRBJ1-2, with TRBD1 matching 9 bases. The CDR3 is 14 residues long. CDR1 is MDHEN and CDR2 is SYDVKM in the germline V gene. J gave up 3 bases and V 6 bases, and 5 bases lay outside the gene matches. The CDR3 here is CASSTDRGDYGYTF. The DNA for the CDR3 is TGTGCCAGCAGCACGGACAGGGGAGACTATGGCTACACCTTC.

This clonotype was observed a few times. The chain links TRBV19 to TRBJ1-1; D remains ambiguous. The CDR3 totals 13 residues. In germline, CDR1 is LNHDA, CDR2 SQIVND (reference sequence). Trimming took off 7 bases at V and 4 bases at J, with 13 bases between the two ends. The CDR3 is CASIGKGPTEAFF. The CDR3, as DNA: TGTGCCAGTATTGGGAAGGGCCCCACTGAAGCTTTCTTT.

This clonotype was recorded at least ten times. This rearrangement joins TRBV29-1 to TRBJ2-5; D might be TRBD2 (5 bases). Germline CDR1 SQVTM, CDR2 ANQGSEA. The CDR3 extends over 11 amino acids. Trimming removed 4 bases at V and 5 bases at J, with 8 bases between. In nucleotides, the CDR3 is TGCAGCGTTGGAGCGGTGGAGACCCAGTACTTC. It is translated as CSVGAVETQYF. The full variable domain, with the rest looked up from reference TRBV29-1 and TRBJ2-5, is SAVISQKPSRDICQRGTSLTIQCQVDSQVTMMFWYRQQPGQSLTLIATANQGSEATYESGFVIDKFPISRPNLTFSTLTVSNMSPEDSSIYLCSVGAVETQYFGPGTRLLVL.

The rearrangement uses TRBV11-2 and TRBJ2-3, with 14 bases identical to TRBD2. The CDR3 extends over 19 amino acids. V shed 6 bases and J 2 bases; nucleotides not matched to a gene: 13. Germline V gene lookup returns CDR1 SGHAT and CDR2 FQNNGV. The CDR3 loop is CASRLRTGLAGAFTDTQYF. The CDR3 DNA reads TGTGCCAGCAGGCTGAGGACGGGACTAGCGGGGGCGTTCACAGATACGCAGTATTTT.

This clonotype was observed a handful of times. This rearrangement joins TRBV7-9 to TRBJ2-1; D possibly corresponds to TRBD2 (6 bases). From germline, CDR1 is SEHNR and CDR2 FQNEAQ (reference sequence). This CDR3 has 16 amino acids. Trimming cost V 2 bases and J 4 bases, with 15 bases left between them. CDR3 nucleotide sequence: TGTGCCAGCAGCTTATTGCCGGGAGTTTTTTACAATGAGCAGTTCTTC. As protein: CASSLLPGVFYNEQFF.

In its sample, this clonotype was seen many times. The chain combines TRBV5-1 with TRBJ2-7, with TRBD2 as a possible D gene (6 bases). V lost 4 bases and J 3 bases, leaving 26 bases between the germline ends. From germline, CDR1 is SGHRS and CDR2 YFSETQ. The CDR3 loop spans 18 amino acids. CDR3 bases: TGCGCCAGCAGCCCCCGGGGGATGATCACCGGGGTCCTCTACGAGCAGTACTTC. It encodes CASSPRGMITGVLYEQYF.

This clonotype showed up just a few times. This chain uses TRBV12-3 or TRBV12-4 with TRBJ1-1, with 9 bases that match TRBD1. This CDR3 comprises 15 residues. With 2 bases clipped from V and 5 bases from J, the junction kept 6 bases outside the gene matches. For the CDR3, the DNA is TGTGCCAGCAGTTTATTACAGGGGGCAGGTACTGAAGCTTTCTTT. Amino acid sequence: CASSLLQGAGTEAFF.

As concerns this clonotype: A much larger clone differs by one base, so this may be a read error. This chain joins TRBV20-1 and TRBJ2-7, with D possibly being TRBD2 (5 bases). The length of the CDR3 is 11 residues. Trimming stripped 2 bases from V and 7 bases from J, with 9 bases between. The germline V gene has CDR1 DFQATT and CDR2 SNEGSKA (reference sequence). CDR3 in DNA: TGCAGTGCTAGATTGGGCGGGGAGCAGTACTTC. Translated, it gives CSARLGGEQYF.

This clonotype was detected ten times or more. The chain links TRBV20-1 to TRBJ2-7; 8 positions match TRBD2. Germline-derived CDR1 and CDR2 are DFQATT and SNEGSKA (reference sequence). This CDR3 has 15 amino acids. Trimming cost V 6 bases and J 0 bases; bases outside gene matches: 10. CDR3 DNA: TGCAGTGCCGCATTGACTAGCGCCTCCTCCTACGAGCAGTACTTC. Amino acid sequence: CSAALTSASSYEQYF.

As to this clonotype: At one end, the junction sequence differs from germline, possibly due to a read error. V usage is TRBV12-5 and J usage is TRBJ2-1; D possibly corresponds to TRBD1 (5 bases). Germline V gene sequence: CDR1 LGHNT, CDR2 FRNRAP. CDR3 size: 14 residues. DNA for the CDR3: TGCGCTAGTGGTGGCAGGGCCCCCTACAATGAGCAGTTCTTC. It specifies CASGGRAPYNEQFF. Full variable domain (outside the CDR3, taken from reference TRBV12-5 and TRBJ2-1): DARVTQTPRHKVTEMGQEVTMRCQPILGHNTVFWYRQTMMQGLELLAYFRNRAPLDDSGMPKDRFSAEMPDATLATLKIQPSEPRDSAVYFCASGGRAPYNEQFFGPGTRLTVL.

This clonotype has just a few counts. The chain uses TRBV20-1 and TRBJ2-4; D gene uncertain. V lost 5 bases to trimming and J lost 0 bases, with 14 bases between them. Germline V lookup: CDR1 DFQATT, CDR2 SNEGSKA (reference sequence). This CDR3 region has 15 residues. The CDR3, as DNA: TGCAGTGCTTCCCCGTGGGGTATAGCCAAAAACATTCAGTACTTC. It specifies CSASPWGIAKNIQYF.

The CDR3 protein is CASSSPGTGKEQYF. CDR3 bases: TGTGCCAGCAGCTCCCCCGGGACAGGGAAAGAGCAGTACTTC. This sequence joins TRBV7-9 and TRBJ2-7; 9 bases line up with TRBD1. Trimming cost V 4 bases and J 7 bases; bases outside gene matches: 8. Looked up from germline, CDR1 is SEHNR and CDR2 is FQNEAQ (reference sequence). This CDR3 comprises 14 residues.

This clonotype was counted a few times. The V gene is TRBV27, the J gene TRBJ2-1; D remains unclear. The germline V gene has CDR1 MNHEY and CDR2 SMNVEV (reference sequence). V dropped 0 bases and J dropped 4 bases, with 16 bases sitting between them. CDR3 length: 17 amino acids. CDR3 sequence reads: CASSLSQTTGRYNEQFF. The CDR3, as DNA: TGTGCCAGCAGTTTATCCCAAACCACGGGCCGTTACAATGAGCAGTTCTTC.

This clonotype was counted at least ten times. The J gene is TRBJ2-4, the V gene TRBV3-1; 8 bases are a match to TRBD1. The CDR3 is 15 residues long. V dropped 4 bases and J dropped 3; count of bases not matched to a gene: 5. The germline CDR1 and CDR2 sequences are LGHDT and YNNKEL (reference sequence). This chain's CDR3 is CASSPSTGGKNIQYF. CDR3 sequence (DNA): TGTGCCAGCAGCCCCTCAACAGGGGGCAAAAACATTCAGTACTTC.

This clonotype came up many times. The genes are TRBV10-3 and TRBJ1-1; D perhaps matches TRBD1 (5 bases). This CDR3 is built from 16 residues. Trimming took off 2 bases at V and 0 bases at J, with 13 bases between the two ends. Germline-derived CDR1 and CDR2 are ENHRY and SYGVKD. The CDR3, as DNA: TGTGCCATCAGTGAGACCCCGACAGCCTTGAACACTGAAGCTTTCTTT. This encodes CAISETPTALNTEAFF.

This clonotype was observed many times. V usage is TRBV5-1 and J usage is TRBJ1-2; TRBD1 matches at 9 bases. Germline V gene sequence: CDR1 SGHRS, CDR2 YFSETQ. The CDR3 loop spans 14 amino acids. V shed 4 bases, J shed 5 bases, and the junction held 6 bases outside the gene matches. The CDR3 region has the DNA TGCGCCAGCAGCCGTCCGGGACAGGGATATGGCTACACCTTC. As protein: CASSRPGQGYGYTF.